A single sample gave rise to the 17 T cell receptor beta chains below, sequenced in a study of T cell responses to AZD1222 COVID-19 vaccine. Sequencing used immunoSEQ multiplex PCR; TCRdb keeps in-frame clones, though not all of them. The sample yields some 150,000 clones, around 88% seen once. Here the sequenced sample was peripheral blood, taken on day 0 of AZD1222 vaccination. These receptors all come from an adult in good health.

The chain joins TRBV28 to TRBJ2-7; D possibly uses TRBD1 or TRBD2 (5 bases each). V shed 4 bases and J shed 6 bases, with 19 bases lying between them. Germline CDR1 and CDR2: MDHEN and SYDVKM. The CDR3 totals 15 residues. CDR3 bases: TGTGCCAGCAGTTCTAGGGGAGAGAATCGCCGCGAGCAGTACTTC. Amino acids: CASSSRGENRREQYF.

J is TRBJ1-2 and V is TRBV6-2 or TRBV6-3; D is uncertain. Germline CDR1 is MNHEY and CDR2 is SVGEGT. CDR3 size: 15 residues. Trimming removed 2 bases from V and 1 base from J, with 11 bases in between. In DNA, the CDR3 is TGTGCCAGCAGTTACGGAGGATCGTATAACTATGGCTACACCTTC. Translation: CASSYGGSYNYGYTF.

The chain has TRBV6-5 and TRBJ1-2; no clear D. Trimming stripped 4 bases from V and 4 bases from J, with 19 bases between. The CDR3 covers 16 residues. Per the germline V gene, CDR1 is MNHEY and CDR2 is SVGAGI. The CDR3 is CASSWNPRSLVYGYTF. The CDR3 bases are TGTGCCAGCAGTTGGAATCCTCGCAGCCTTGTCTATGGCTACACCTTC.

This chain connects TRBV7-8 to TRBJ2-7; 8 bases are shared with TRBD2. The junction had 11 bases not matched to a gene; V was cut back by 5 bases and J by 2 bases. The germline V gene encodes CDR1 SGHVS and CDR2 FQNEAQ. This CDR3 comprises 16 residues. In DNA form, the CDR3 reads TGTGCCAGCAGCCCCCTGGGCGGGGGGAAAACCTACGAGCAGTACTTC. Its protein is CASSPLGGGKTYEQYF.

Only one count was recorded for this clone. This chain connects TRBV30 to TRBJ1-1; D uncertain. CDR1 is GTSNPN, CDR2 SVGIG, per germline (reference sequence). The CDR3 runs 13 residues. The V gene lost 1 base and the J gene lost 5 bases, with 11 bases spanning the gap. Written as DNA, the CDR3 is TGTGCCTGGAGTGAAGGGCCAGCTACTGAAGCTTTCTTT. Translated: CAWSEGPATEAFF.

In its sample, this clone was seen once. This chain connects TRBV4-1 to TRBJ2-5; tentative D call: TRBD2 (7 bases). The CDR3 sequence is 14 residues long. The V end was cut by 4 bases, the J end by 5 bases, with 14 bases between. CDR1 and CDR2 (germline): MGHRA, YSYEKL. The CDR3 here is CASSPREGGETQYF. In DNA form, the CDR3 reads TGCGCCAGCAGCCCCAGAGAGGGGGGGGAGACCCAGTACTTC.

The rearrangement joins TRBV3-1 (or the pseudogene TRBV3-2) to TRBJ1-1; 8 bases line up with TRBD1. Germline values: CDR1 LGHDT, CDR2 YNNKEL (reference sequence). Germline trimming cut 4 bases from V and 1 base from J; bases unmatched to any gene: 2. The CDR3 has 14 residues. The CDR3 region has the DNA TGTGCCAGCAGCCGAGGGACAGGGAACACTGAAGCTTTCTTT. Translating it yields CASSRGTGNTEAFF.

The chain joins TRBV28 to TRBJ1-2; D call uncertain. Trimming took off 3 bases at V and 7 bases at J, with 12 bases between the two ends. Germline V gene data show CDR1 as MDHEN and CDR2 as SYDVKM. This CDR3 is 13 amino acids long. The CDR3 DNA sequence: TGTGCCAGCAGTTTCGGCGGGCTCGGTGGCTACACCTTC. Translating it yields CASSFGGLGGYTF.

The chain combines TRBV5-1 with TRBJ2-2, with 7 positions matching TRBD1. The CDR3 extends over 16 amino acids. V was clipped by 4 bases and J by 4 bases; unmatched bases: 10. Germline CDR1 reads SGHRS; CDR2 reads YFSETQ. The CDR3 bases are TGCGCCAGCAGCCCACAACAGGGGTCCAGCACCGGGGAGCTGTTTTTT. This translates into CASSPQQGSSTGELFF.

The chain recombines TRBV18 with TRBJ1-4; unclear D gene. The CDR3 consists of 16 residues. The V gene's germline CDR1 is KGHSH and CDR2 LQKENI. V lost 2 bases, J lost 7 bases, and 17 bases lay in between. The CDR3 region is CASSPTQPATSEKLFF. CDR3 in DNA: TGTGCCAGCTCACCAACTCAGCCGGCTACCAGTGAAAAACTGTTTTTT.

V gene TRBV28 combines with J gene TRBJ2-7; D is perhaps TRBD2 (6 bases). Germline CDR1 and CDR2: MDHEN and SYDVKM. The ends were cut back, 4 bases at V and 3 bases at J, with 13 bases in the middle. The CDR3 length is 14 residues. The CDR3 DNA sequence: TGTGCCAGCAGTTCGGGACTTGGATACTACGAGCAGTACTTC. It translates to CASSSGLGYYEQYF.

This clone is a singleton in its sample. CDR3 nucleotide sequence: TGTGCCAGCTCACCACCCGGGGCCTCGGTCACCGGGGAGCTGTTTTTT. Its protein product is CASSPPGASVTGELFF. This chain joins TRBV18 and TRBJ2-2; D tentatively reads TRBD1 or TRBD2 (5 bases each). V lost 0 bases to trimming and J lost 4 bases, with 12 bases between them. This CDR3 spans 16 amino acids. CDR1 and CDR2 from the germline V gene are KGHSH and LQKENI.

The rearrangement joins TRBV10-3 to TRBJ2-1; 8 nucleotides match TRBD2. The CDR3 has 14 residues. V gave up 10 bases and J gave up 6 bases; unmatched junction bases: 11. The germline gives CDR1 ENHRY, CDR2 SYGVKD. The CDR3, as DNA: TGTGCCACAGTAGCGGGGACCAACTTCAATGAGCAGTTCTTC. Its translation is CATVAGTNFNEQFF.

This clone has only a few counts. J is TRBJ1-6 and V is TRBV7-2; no clear D gene. Germline-derived CDR1 and CDR2 are SGHTA and FQGNSA. The CDR3 loop spans 16 amino acids. Between the trimmed V and J ends, which lost 1 base and 0 bases, there was a span of 7 bases. For the CDR3, the DNA is TGTGCCAGCAGCTTAGAGTTTAGCTCCTATAATTCACCCCTCCACTTT. Residues: CASSLEFSSYNSPLHF.

The chain carries TRBV28 and TRBJ1-2; 8 positions agree with TRBD1. The CDR3 spans 15 residues. Trimming removed 5 bases from V and 4 bases from J; junction bases left unmatched: 9. The germline gives CDR1 MDHEN, CDR2 SYDVKM. Here the CDR3 reads CASSPRGQVSYGYTF. Here the CDR3 DNA reads TGTGCCAGCAGTCCGCGGGGACAGGTCTCCTATGGCTACACCTTC.

CDR3: CASRGADRSYGSYTF. CDR3 DNA sequence: TGTGCCAGCAGGGGCGCTGACAGGTCCTATGGCAGCTACACCTTC. The chain uses TRBV28 and TRBJ1-2; perhaps TRBD1 as D (6 bases). CDR1 and CDR2 (germline): MDHEN, SYDVKM. The CDR3 spans 15 residues. V lost 6 bases, J lost 9 bases, and 23 bases lay in between.

This chain joins TRBV20-1 and TRBJ1-4; D might be TRBD1 (5 bases). CDR3 length equals 16 residues. Trimming removed 3 bases from V and 3 bases from J, with 17 bases in between. The V gene's germline CDR1 is DFQATT and CDR2 SNEGSKA (reference sequence). CDR3 loop: CSASQTVDRANEKLFF. CDR3 in DNA: TGCAGTGCTAGTCAGACAGTAGATCGGGCTAATGAAAAACTGTTTTTT.